This T cell receptor beta chain was recovered during a study of CD8 T cells in Susac syndrome. After extraction with the RNeasy kit, 0.5 to 1 ug of the RNA was reverse transcribed using random hexamers. The method of amplification for TCR beta CDR3 was immunoSEQ multiplex PCR, covering 54 Vbeta and 13 Jbeta. TCRdb re-called the immunoSEQ multiplex PCR reads with MiXCR, one entry per CDR3 protein. The table has around 200,000 distinct CDR3 sequences, roughly 92% seen once; the top ten hold about 0.12%. The CDR3 sequence is 14 residues long. Trimming removed 0 bases at V and 7 bases at J, with 10 bases between. Germline CDR1 reads SGHVS; CDR2 reads FNYEAQ. TEMRA cells were FACS-enriched, with CD8+ and CD4+ T cells isolated negatively.

The V call is TRBV7-6, the J call TRBJ1-5, with D uncertain. This sequence was found in a human donor with multiple sclerosis. The sample comprised CD8+ T cells from PBMCs. CDR3 nucleotide sequence: TGTGCCAGCAGCTTAGCTGGCGGGGTCCAGCCCCAGCATTTT. Protein sequence: CASSLAGGVQPQHF.